This entry concerns a single TCR beta chain. It has no known antigen specificity. No much larger clone exists at a distance of one base, and base qualities are not known. The time point tag for this specimen amounts to: baseline, week 1 (first vaccination visit). The treatment or condition label on this specimen signifies: pre-vaccination baseline after standard-of-care therapy. Donors had newly diagnosed WHO grade 3 or 4 IDH1-mutant astrocytomas with loss of nuclear ATRX. The samples were drawn from NOA16, a multicentre, single-arm, open-label phase I trial in Germany that tested a mutant IDH1 peptide vaccine in humans for the first time. Visit V03 blood draws served as the baseline sample for immunogenicity testing. The DNeasy Blood and Tissue Kit was used to extract genomic DNA from EDTA blood for TCRB sequencing. This specimen comes from a study of a mutant IDH1 vaccine in newly diagnosed glioma (dated by TCRdb to the early 2020s). Regarding the complete study: Of the approximately 29 treated patients, approximately 62% were male and about 40% were female, and a mean age of about 37 years was recorded. Before enrollment, patients had received standard therapy of radiotherapy alone, temozolomide alone, or radiochemotherapy with temozolomide; most received the combination. Six visits were used for peripheral blood collection: V03 (baseline), V05, V07, V10, V12 and V13. For exploratory analyses, longitudinal TCRB deep sequencing was carried out in roughly 23 treated patients wherever samples were available. The investigation overall reported the following: Across multiple MHC alleles, vaccine-induced immune responses were seen in just over 90% of patients. PBMC samples for TCRB deep sequencing were selected based on availability. No apparent relationship was observed between pseudoprogression and alterations in the top peripheral T cell clonotypes detected by TCRB sequencing. The authors noted that analyses of patient blood samples could not be reproduced because of sample limitations.

The library relied on the immunoSEQ multiplex PCR assay. Rearranged TCR beta chain sequences were amplified with the hsTCRB Kit following the manufacturer's protocol. TCRB libraries were sequenced on an Illumina MiSeq. The paper's processing steps were these. The proprietary platform of the kit vendor was used for demultiplexing, trimming and gene mapping. Not all clones reach the TCRdb copy of this immuneACCESS table, which keeps in-frame sequences only. Checked studies attribute under half of the gap to unresolved V genes and leave the rest unexplained. V, J and clone size derive from that table, while D and trimming were established from the DNA sequence. The sample table lists 98,000 or so clones, 70% to 90% of them with a count of one. The biggest ten clones account for approximately 0.58% of the sample. Including cysteine and phenylalanine, the CDR3 has 16 amino acids. The read is trimmed to its CDR3 DNA, 48 bases read in frame from base 1. CDR1 and CDR2 are read off the germline V gene as MNHNS and SASEGT. The V end gives up 2 bases and the J end 0 bases, leaving 3 bases in the junction not matched to a gene.

The sample was PBMCs, taken from a glioma patient treated with radiotherapy, temozolomide or both. The receptor's source is a woman aged 45-60 years with glioma. In this chain, TRBV6-1 is recombined with TRBJ2-7; 11 junctional bases match TRBD2. The bases are TGTGCCAGCAGTGAACCTAGCGGGAGGCTCTCCTACGAGCAGTACTTC. Its protein reads: CASSEPSGRLSYEQYF.